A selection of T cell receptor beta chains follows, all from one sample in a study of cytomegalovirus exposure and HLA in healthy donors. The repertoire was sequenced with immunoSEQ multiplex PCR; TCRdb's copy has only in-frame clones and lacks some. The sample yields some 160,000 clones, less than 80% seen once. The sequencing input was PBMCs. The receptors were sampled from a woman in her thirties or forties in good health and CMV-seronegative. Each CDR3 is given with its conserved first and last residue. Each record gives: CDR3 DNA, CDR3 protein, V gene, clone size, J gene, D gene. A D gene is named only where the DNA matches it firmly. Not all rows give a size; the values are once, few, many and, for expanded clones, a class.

TGTGCCAGCAGTGAATTGGGGGGGACTGAAGCTTTCTTT CASSELGGTEAFF TRBV6-1 NA TRBJ1-1 NA
TGCAGCGTAGCTCCAGGTTTGGATACGCAGTATTTT CSVAPGLDTQYF TRBV29-1 once TRBJ2-3 NA
TGTGCCAGTAGTTCCCCTCTAGCGGGGGGTGTAGAGACCCAGTACTTC CASSSPLAGGVETQYF TRBV19 once TRBJ2-5 TRBD2
TGTGCCAGCAGCTTAGCGAGGAGCGGAAGTTACAATGAGCAGTTCTTC CASSLARSGSYNEQFF TRBV7-8 NA TRBJ2-1 NA
TGTGCCAGCAGCTTTGGGGGGCGGGGGACTGAAGCTTTCTTT CASSFGGRGTEAFF TRBV5-8 NA TRBJ1-1 NA
TGTGCCAGCAGCCTGGGAGGCACCGGGGAGCTGTTTTTT CASSLGGTGELFF TRBV6-5 NA TRBJ2-2 NA
TGTGCCAGCAGCCTCATGGGAGGTGCTGAAGCTTTCTTT CASSLMGGAEAFF TRBV2 NA TRBJ1-1 NA
TGTGCCAGCAGTCCCACAGGGGTAGGAGAGACCCAGTACTTC CASSPTGVGETQYF TRBV27 NA TRBJ2-5 TRBD1
TGCGCCAGCAGTCCAACCGGAGACAGAATTGATACGCAGTATTTT CASSPTGDRIDTQYF TRBV5-1 NA TRBJ2-3 NA
TGTGCCAGCAGCCCTGCCTACGAGCAGTACTTC CASSPAYEQYF TRBV7-2 NA TRBJ2-7 NA
TGTGCCAGCAGCTTAGCGCGCGAGCAGTACTTC CASSLAREQYF TRBV7-2 NA TRBJ2-7 NA
TGTGCCAGCAGGCAAGGACTAGCCGCTCGCTACGAGCAGTACTTC CASRQGLAARYEQYF TRBV2 few TRBJ2-7 TRBD2
TGTGCCAGTACCGAGGATAGAGGGTTTAGGGCCTACGAGCAGTACTTC CASTEDRGFRAYEQYF TRBV6-6 NA TRBJ2-7 NA
TGTGCCAGCAGTTACTCGAGGACTAGCGGGAGTAGTGAGCAGTTCTTC CASSYSRTSGSSEQFF TRBV6-5 NA TRBJ2-1 TRBD2
TGTGCCAGTAGTATAGTAGCGGGGGGAAACCAAGAGACCCAGTACTTC CASSIVAGGNQETQYF TRBV19 NA TRBJ2-5 TRBD2
TGTGCCAGCAGCTTAGTTCTAGGACAGGACACTTTCTACGAGCAGTACTTC CASSLVLGQDTFYEQYF TRBV7-2 NA TRBJ2-7 TRBD1
TGCAGCGTTGAAGAACAGGGGTATGGCTACACCTTC CSVEEQGYGYTF TRBV29-1 NA TRBJ1-2 TRBD1
TGCGCCAGCAGCTTGGACGCGGATCCTAAAAACATTCAGTACTTC CASSLDADPKNIQYF TRBV5-1 NA TRBJ2-4 NA
TGTGCCAGCAGTGACCGGACGGGGAATTCACCCCTCCACTTC CASSDRTGNSPLHF TRBV6-5 NA TRBJ1-6 NA
TGTGCCAGTAGTGTTGGACAGGTTGACAATCAGCCCCAGCATTTT CASSVGQVDNQPQHF TRBV19 NA TRBJ1-5 TRBD1